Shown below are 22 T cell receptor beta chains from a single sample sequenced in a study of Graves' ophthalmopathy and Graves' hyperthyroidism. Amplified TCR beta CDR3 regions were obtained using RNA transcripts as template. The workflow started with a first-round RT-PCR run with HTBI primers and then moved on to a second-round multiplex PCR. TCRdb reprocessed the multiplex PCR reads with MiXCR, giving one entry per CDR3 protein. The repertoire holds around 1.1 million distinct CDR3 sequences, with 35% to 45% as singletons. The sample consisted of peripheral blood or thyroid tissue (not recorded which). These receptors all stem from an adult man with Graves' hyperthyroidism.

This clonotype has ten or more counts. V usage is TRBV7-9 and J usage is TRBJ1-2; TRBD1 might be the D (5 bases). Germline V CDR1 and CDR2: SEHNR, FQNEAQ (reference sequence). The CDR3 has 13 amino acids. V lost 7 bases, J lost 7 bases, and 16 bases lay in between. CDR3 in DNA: TGTGCCAGCACCCTTCCCGGGACGTCTGGCTACACCTTC. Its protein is CASTLPGTSGYTF. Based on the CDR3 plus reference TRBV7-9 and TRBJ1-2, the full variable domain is DTGVSQNPRHKITKRGQNVTFRCDPISEHNRLYWYRQTLGQGPEFLTYFQNEAQLEKSRLLSDRFSAERPKGSFSTLEIQRTEQGDSAMYLCASTLPGTSGYTFGSGTRLTVV.

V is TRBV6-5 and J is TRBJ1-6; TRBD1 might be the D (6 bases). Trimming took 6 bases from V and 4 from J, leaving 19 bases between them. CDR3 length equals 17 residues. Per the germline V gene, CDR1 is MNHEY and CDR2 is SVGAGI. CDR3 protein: CASSSRQASIYNSPLHF. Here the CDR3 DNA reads TGTGCCAGCAGCTCCCGACAGGCGTCTATATATAATTCACCCCTCCACTTT.

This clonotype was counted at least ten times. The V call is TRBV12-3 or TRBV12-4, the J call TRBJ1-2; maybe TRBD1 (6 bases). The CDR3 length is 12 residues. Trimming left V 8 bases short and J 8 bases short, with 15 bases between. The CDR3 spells CASGNRVEGYTF. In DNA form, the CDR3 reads TGTGCCAGCGGAAACAGGGTTGAGGGCTACACCTTC.

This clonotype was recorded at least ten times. CDR3 sequence reads: CASSVARTNQETQYF. CDR3 DNA: TGTGCCAGCAGCGTAGCGCGGACTAACCAAGAGACCCAGTACTTC. This chain joins TRBV11-2 and TRBJ2-5; perhaps TRBD2 as D (6 bases). Germline values: CDR1 SGHAT, CDR2 FQNNGV. The CDR3 has 15 residues. Trimming took 5 bases from V and 0 from J, leaving 13 bases between them.

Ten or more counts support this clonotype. CDR3 nucleotides: TGCGCCAGCAGCTCCTACATGGGGCCTTCCGAGCAGTACTTC. Its translation is CASSSYMGPSEQYF. The rearrangement links TRBV5-1 to TRBJ2-7; D is perhaps TRBD1 (5 bases). The CDR3 is 14 amino acids. Trimming shortened V by 3 bases and J by 6 bases, and 16 bases separated the two germline ends. Germline CDR1 and CDR2: SGHRS and YFSETQ. The variable domain in full, with the rest retrieved from reference TRBV5-1 and TRBJ2-7, is KAGVTQTPRYLIKTRGQQVTLSCSPISGHRSVSWYQQTPGQGLQFLFEYFSETQRNKGNFPGRFSGRQFSNSRSEMNVSTLELGDSALYLCASSSYMGPSEQYFGPGTRLTVT.

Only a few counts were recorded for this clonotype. CDR3 coding DNA: TGTGCCAGCAGAGGGGTTCAGGCCGAGGAGCTGTTTTTT. It yields the protein CASRGVQAEELFF. The chain combines TRBV2 with TRBJ2-2, with a possible D match to TRBD1 (5 bases). The V and J ends lost 6 bases and 10 bases respectively, with 15 bases between them. CDR1 and CDR2 from the germline V gene are SNHLY and FYNNEI. There are 13 residues in the CDR3.

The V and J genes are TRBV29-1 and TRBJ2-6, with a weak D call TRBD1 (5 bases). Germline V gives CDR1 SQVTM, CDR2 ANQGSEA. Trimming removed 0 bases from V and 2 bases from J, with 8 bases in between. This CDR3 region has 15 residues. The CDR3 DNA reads TGCAGCGTTGAAGATCAAGGGGCTGGGGCCAACGTCCTGACTTTC. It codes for CSVEDQGAGANVLTF.

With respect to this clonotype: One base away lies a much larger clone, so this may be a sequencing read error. The CDR3 DNA is TGTGCCAGCAGCTCTCCGGGACAGGGGAACACCGGGGGGCTGTTTTTT. This gives the protein CASSSPGQGNTGGLFF. The chain uses TRBV7-6 and TRBJ2-2; 10 bases fit TRBD1. CDR1 is SGHVS and CDR2 is FNYEAQ in the germline V gene. CDR3 length: 16 amino acids.

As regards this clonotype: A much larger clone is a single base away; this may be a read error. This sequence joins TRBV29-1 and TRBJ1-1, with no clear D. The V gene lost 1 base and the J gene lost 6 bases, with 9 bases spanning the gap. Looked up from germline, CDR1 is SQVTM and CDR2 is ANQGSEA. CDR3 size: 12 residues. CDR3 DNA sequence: TGCAGCGTTGAAGGGTTAAAAGCTGAAGCTTTCTTT. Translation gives CSVEGLKAEAFF.

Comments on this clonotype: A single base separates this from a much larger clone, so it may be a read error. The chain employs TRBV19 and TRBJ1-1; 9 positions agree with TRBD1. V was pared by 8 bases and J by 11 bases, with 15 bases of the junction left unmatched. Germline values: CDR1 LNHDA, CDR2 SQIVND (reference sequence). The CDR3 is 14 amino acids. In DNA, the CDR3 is TGTGCCAGTTTCCCTCCGGGACAGGGAGGTTCGGCTTTCTTT. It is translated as CASFPPGQGGSAFF.

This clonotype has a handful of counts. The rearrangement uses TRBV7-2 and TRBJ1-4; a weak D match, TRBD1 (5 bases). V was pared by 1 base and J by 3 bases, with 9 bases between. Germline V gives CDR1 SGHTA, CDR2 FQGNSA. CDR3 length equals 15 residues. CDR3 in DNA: TGTGCCAGCAGCTTAGACGGGGGAGCTAATGAAAAACTGTTTTTT. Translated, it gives CASSLDGGANEKLFF.

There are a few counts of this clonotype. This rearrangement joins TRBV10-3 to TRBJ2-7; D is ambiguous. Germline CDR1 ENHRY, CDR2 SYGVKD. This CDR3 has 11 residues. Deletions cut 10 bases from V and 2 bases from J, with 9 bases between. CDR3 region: CATRIPYEQYF. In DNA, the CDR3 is TGTGCCACCCGAATCCCCTACGAGCAGTACTTC.

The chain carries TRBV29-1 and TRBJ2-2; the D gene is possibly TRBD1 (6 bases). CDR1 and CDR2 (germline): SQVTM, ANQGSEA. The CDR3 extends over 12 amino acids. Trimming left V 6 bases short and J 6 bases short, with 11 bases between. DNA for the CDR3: TGCAGCGTCACAGGGTGGGCCGGGGAGCTGTTTTTT. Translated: CSVTGWAGELFF.

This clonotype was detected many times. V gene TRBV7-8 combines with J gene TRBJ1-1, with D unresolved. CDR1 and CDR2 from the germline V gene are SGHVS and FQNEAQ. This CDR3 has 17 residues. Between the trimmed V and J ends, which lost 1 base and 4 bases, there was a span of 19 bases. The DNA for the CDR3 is TGTGCCAGCAGCTTAGGGCCCTCGAGGGTTACCAGCACTGAAGCTTTCTTT. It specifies CASSLGPSRVTSTEAFF. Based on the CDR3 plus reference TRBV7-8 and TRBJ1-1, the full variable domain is GAGVSQSPRYKVAKRGQDVALRCDPISGHVSLFWYQQALGQGPEFLTYFQNEAQLDKSGLPSDRFFAERPEGSVSTLKIQRTQQEDSAVYLCASSLGPSRVTSTEAFFGQGTRLTVV.

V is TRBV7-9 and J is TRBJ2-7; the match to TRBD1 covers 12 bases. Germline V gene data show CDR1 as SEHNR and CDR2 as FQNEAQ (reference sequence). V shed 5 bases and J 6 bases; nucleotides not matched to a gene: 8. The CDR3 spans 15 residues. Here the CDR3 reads CASSPLPGQGAEQYF. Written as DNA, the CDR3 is TGTGCCAGCAGCCCATTGCCGGGACAGGGGGCCGAGCAGTACTTC.

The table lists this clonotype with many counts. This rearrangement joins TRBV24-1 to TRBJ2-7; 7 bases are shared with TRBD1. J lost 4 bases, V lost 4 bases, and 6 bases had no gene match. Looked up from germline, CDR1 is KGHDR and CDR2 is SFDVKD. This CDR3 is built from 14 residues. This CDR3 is CATSDRDRAYEQYF. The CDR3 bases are TGTGCCACCAGTGACCGCGACAGGGCATACGAGCAGTACTTC.

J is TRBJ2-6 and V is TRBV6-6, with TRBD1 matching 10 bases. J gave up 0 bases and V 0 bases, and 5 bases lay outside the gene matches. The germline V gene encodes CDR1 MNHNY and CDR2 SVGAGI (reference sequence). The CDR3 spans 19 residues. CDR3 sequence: CASSYSTGTGASGANVLTF. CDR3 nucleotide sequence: TGTGCCAGCAGTTACTCGACCGGGACAGGGGCCTCTGGGGCCAACGTCCTGACTTTC.

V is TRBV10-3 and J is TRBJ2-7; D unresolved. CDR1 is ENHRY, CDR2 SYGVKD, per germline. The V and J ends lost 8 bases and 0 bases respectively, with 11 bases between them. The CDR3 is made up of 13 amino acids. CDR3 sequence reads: CAIRDSASYEQYF. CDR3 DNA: TGTGCCATCCGAGATTCGGCCTCCTACGAGCAGTACTTC.

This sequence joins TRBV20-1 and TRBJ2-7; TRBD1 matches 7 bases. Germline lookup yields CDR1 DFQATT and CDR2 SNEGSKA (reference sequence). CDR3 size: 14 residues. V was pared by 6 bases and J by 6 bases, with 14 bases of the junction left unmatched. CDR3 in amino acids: CSANPRDRHCEQYF. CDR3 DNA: TGCAGTGCCAACCCCCGGGACAGACACTGCGAGCAGTACTTC.

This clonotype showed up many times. The DNA for the CDR3 is TGTGCCAGCAGCCCATACCTCCCCGGGACAGGGGGCTTCGGCTACACCTTC. The encoded protein is CASSPYLPGTGGFGYTF. The chain has TRBV2 and TRBJ1-2, with TRBD1 matching over 12 bases. Germline trimming cut 6 bases from V and 8 bases from J; bases unmatched to any gene: 16. The germline V gene encodes CDR1 SNHLY and CDR2 FYNNEI. CDR3 length: 17 residues.

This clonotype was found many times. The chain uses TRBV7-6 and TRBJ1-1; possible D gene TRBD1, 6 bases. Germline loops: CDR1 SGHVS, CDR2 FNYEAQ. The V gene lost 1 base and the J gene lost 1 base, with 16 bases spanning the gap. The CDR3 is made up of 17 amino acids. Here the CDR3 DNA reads TGTGCCAGCAGCTTAGTTAGTAGGGGGGTGAGGAACACTGAAGCTTTCTTT. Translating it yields CASSLVSRGVRNTEAFF. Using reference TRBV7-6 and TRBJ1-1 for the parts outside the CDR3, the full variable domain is GAGVSQSPRYKVTKRGQDVALRCDPISGHVSLYWYRQALGQGPEFLTYFNYEAQQDKSGLPNDRFSAERPEGSISTLTIQRTEQRDSAMYRCASSLVSRGVRNTEAFFGQGTRLTVV.

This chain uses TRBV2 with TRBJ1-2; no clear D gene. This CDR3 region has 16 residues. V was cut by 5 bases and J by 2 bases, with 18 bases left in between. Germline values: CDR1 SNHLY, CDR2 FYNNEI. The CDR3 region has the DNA TGTGCCAGCAGTTACTCATGGGGTGAAGGAAACTATGGCTACACCTTC. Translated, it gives CASSYSWGEGNYGYTF.